One sample yielded the 13 T cell receptor beta chains listed below, sequenced in a study of tumor-infiltrating lymphocytes in primary liver carcinoma. The source material, about 18-33 mg of unsorted bulk tissue, was used to co-extract RNA and DNA. cDNA specific to TCR beta was made from 500 to 650 ng of total RNA, with a constant-region primer employed for priming. Three rounds of nested multiplex PCR with slightly modified ARM-PCR produced TCR beta libraries. It was with TRBV1-TRBV30 forward primers and a C-beta reverse primer that the first two PCR rounds were run, at around 11 cycles each. TCRdb reanalysed the multiplex PCR reads using MiXCR and keeps one entry per CDR3 protein. The sample lists 95,000 to 150,000 distinct CDR3 sequences, around 60% occurring once. The sequenced material came from liver tumor tissue from sampling region 1. The subset denotes: tumor region T1, superior pole. The receptors were gathered from a woman aged 55-69 years with primary liver carcinoma and hepatitis B virus infection.

The V and J genes are TRBV5-1 and TRBJ2-7; a weak D match, TRBD1 (6 bases). Germline assignment: CDR1 SGHRS and CDR2 YFSETQ. The germline V and J ends were trimmed by 4 bases and 5 bases, with 10 bases remaining between them. The CDR3 sequence is 12 residues long. CDR3 amino acids: CASSRDTHEQYF. The CDR3 nucleotides are TGCGCCAGCAGCCGGGACACCCACGAGCAGTACTTC.

This clonotype was seen at least ten times. The chain's CDR3 is CASSQAPSDRKQFF. CDR3 DNA sequence: TGTGCCAGCAGCCAAGCCCCCTCGGATAGGAAGCAGTTCTTC. The gene calls are TRBV4-2 and TRBJ2-1; no definite D call. V dropped 1 base and J dropped 11 bases, with 15 bases sitting between them. CDR1 and CDR2 (germline): LGHNA, YNFKEQ. This CDR3 is built from 14 residues.

Worth noting for this clonotype: Possible read error: a much larger clone is one base away. V and J are TRBV6-6 and TRBJ2-7; D not resolved. Germline CDR1 is MNHNY and CDR2 is SVGAGI (reference sequence). CDR3 length equals 15 residues. V was cut by 4 bases and J by 7 bases, with 20 bases left in between. The CDR3 loop is CASSSRNSISREQYF. The CDR3 DNA reads TGTGCCAGCAGTTCCCGGAACTCCATTTCCCGGGAGCAGTACTTC.

The V and J genes are TRBV11-2 and TRBJ2-3; TRBD1 matches at 9 bases. The CDR3 is made up of 13 amino acids. The germline gives CDR1 SGHAT, CDR2 FQNNGV. CDR3 in DNA: TGTGTCAGGAGGAGGGACAGGGCAGATACGCAGTATTTT. It encodes CVRRRDRADTQYF.

This clonotype was counted many times. This chain links TRBV11-2 with TRBJ2-5; TRBD1 matches 8 bases. This CDR3 is 17 amino acids long. Unmatched junction bases numbered 9, after V lost 0 bases and J lost 3 bases. Germline values: CDR1 SGHAT, CDR2 FQNNGV. CDR3 amino acids: CASSLDLGTGVKETQYF. The CDR3 coding sequence is TGTGCCAGCAGCTTAGATCTAGGGACAGGAGTAAAAGAGACCCAGTACTTC.

The rearrangement uses TRBV28 and TRBJ2-1; TRBD2 aligns across 11 bases. From germline, CDR1 is MDHEN and CDR2 SYDVKM. The CDR3 has 16 amino acids. The V gene end was trimmed by 6 bases and the J gene end by 1 base; junction bases not matched to a gene: 5. Here the CDR3 DNA reads TGTGCCAGCAGCTCGAGACTAGCGGGATCCTACAATGAGCAGTTCTTC. This codes for CASSSRLAGSYNEQFF.

This clonotype showed up just a few times. The chain combines TRBV5-1 with TRBJ1-1; D uncertain. Germline V gives CDR1 SGHRS, CDR2 YFSETQ. Deletions cut 2 bases from V and 2 bases from J, with 7 bases between. The length of the CDR3 is 13 residues. The CDR3 loop reads CASSLPTNTEAFF. CDR3 DNA sequence: TGCGCCAGCAGCTTACCGACAAACACTGAAGCTTTCTTT.

This rearrangement joins TRBV11-2 to TRBJ2-7, with a tentative D call TRBD1 (5 bases). V was trimmed by 7 bases and J by 5 bases, leaving 15 bases between them. The CDR3 loop spans 13 amino acids. CDR1 and CDR2 from the germline V gene are SGHAT and FQNNGV. The CDR3 DNA sequence: TGTGCCAGCATCGCCGCTGGGGCCAACGAGCAGTACTTC. Encoded protein: CASIAAGANEQYF. The variable domain in full, completed from reference TRBV11-2 and TRBJ2-7, reads EAGVAQSPRYKIIEKRQSVAFWCNPISGHATLYWYQQILGQGPKLLIQFQNNGVVDDSQLPKDRFSAERLKGVDSTLKIQPAKLEDSAVYLCASIAAGANEQYFGPGTRLTVT.

This clonotype has a handful of counts. V is TRBV30 and J is TRBJ1-6; tentative D call: TRBD1 (5 bases). Trimming cost V 4 bases and J 10 bases, with 14 bases left between them. CDR1 and CDR2 (germline): GTSNPN, SVGIG (reference sequence). The CDR3 spans 13 residues. The CDR3 coding sequence is TGTGCCTGGATCGAGGACACTGGATCACCCCTCCACTTT. Amino acids: CAWIEDTGSPLHF.

Turning to this clonotype: This sequence may be a read error, since a much larger clone differs from it by one base. The chain combines TRBV5-4 with TRBJ1-6; 12 bases agree with TRBD1. CDR1 is SGHNT, CDR2 YYREEE, per germline (reference sequence). This CDR3 has 15 amino acids. The CDR3 reads CASSARDRGREALYF. The CDR3 DNA sequence: TGTGCCAGCAGCGCTCGGGACAGGGGGCGCGAAGCCCTCTACTTT.

This clonotype appeared many times. This chain links TRBV29-1 with TRBJ2-1, with a tentative D call TRBD2 (6 bases). In germline, CDR1 is SQVTM, CDR2 ANQGSEA. Trimming pared 7 bases from V and 4 bases from J, leaving 11 bases between. There are 12 residues in the CDR3. For the CDR3, the DNA is TGCAGCGCCAGGGACTTTTACAATGAGCAGTTCTTC. This encodes CSARDFYNEQFF.

This clonotype was seen ten or more times. V and J are TRBV6-1 and TRBJ1-2; no reliable D call. The V end lost 6 bases, the J end lost 4 bases, and 9 bases lay between the germline ends. From germline, CDR1 is MNHNS and CDR2 SASEGT. This CDR3 is built from 12 residues. Here the CDR3 DNA reads TGTGCCAGCAGGCCAGTGGGCTATGGCTACACCTTC. Translated, it gives CASRPVGYGYTF.

On this clonotype: The conserved phenylalanine or tryptophan is not found at the CDR3 terminus, so this likely reflects a read error. The chain links TRBV28 to TRBJ1-1; the D is unclear. This CDR3 has 15 amino acids. Germline V CDR1 and CDR2: MDHEN, SYDVKM. V lost 3 bases and J 0 bases, leaving 11 bases between the germline ends. CDR3 loop: CASSLAAMVNTEAFL. The DNA for the CDR3 is TGTGCCAGCAGTTTGGCAGCCATGGTGAACACTGAAGCTTTCCTT.